This TCR beta chain was retrieved from a study of early T cells in non-severe SARS-CoV-2 infection. This CDR3 is built from 11 residues. With 1 base removed from V and 14 bases from J, the gap between germline ends came to 9 bases. The germline V gene has CDR1 SGHAT and CDR2 FQNNGV. The TCR library protocol was used to attach unique molecular identifiers. These identifiers were attached to individual cDNA molecules. One entry per CDR3 protein results from TCRdb running MiXCR on the 5' RACE reads. The repertoire has about 81,000 distinct CDR3 sequences, about 6.5% of them found once; the top ten carry 7.8%.

The source is an adult who was a healthcare worker with PCR-confirmed SARS-CoV-2 infection or an uninfected control (not recorded which). V gene TRBV11-2 combines with J gene TRBJ2-1, with D hard to call. Sequenced: whole blood. The DNA of the CDR3 is TGTGCCAGCAGCTTAGGAGCTCAAGAGTTCTTC. Encoded protein: CASSLGAQEFF.